The 4 T cell receptor beta chains below come from one sample, sequenced in a study of neurological immune-mediated disorders. TCRdb processed the 5' RACE reads anew with MiXCR; each CDR3 protein has one entry. The sample carries approximately 70,000 distinct CDR3 sequences, about a tenth recorded once. Documented time point: longitudinal time-point 1 (baseline). The material sequenced was PBMCs. These receptors came from a man younger than 45 in good health.

This clonotype was seen repeatedly, ten times or more. V gene TRBV3-1 combines with J gene TRBJ1-1; a weak D match, TRBD1 (5 bases). CDR1 and CDR2 from the germline V gene are LGHDT and YNNKEL (reference sequence). There are 15 residues in the CDR3. Deletions cut 2 bases from V and 0 bases from J, with 10 bases between. Here the CDR3 reads CASSQYGQMNTEAFF. The CDR3 coding sequence is TGTGCCAGCAGCCAATATGGACAAATGAACACTGAAGCTTTCTTT.

This clonotype was recorded at least ten times. The chain combines TRBV12-3 or TRBV12-4 with TRBJ2-5; D not certain. The V and J ends lost 3 bases and 5 bases respectively, with 16 bases between them. The length of the CDR3 is 15 residues. The CDR3 is CASSFTTPPRETQYF. The CDR3 bases are TGTGCCAGCAGTTTCACGACCCCCCCGAGGGAGACCCAGTACTTC.

There are many counts of this clonotype. The gene calls are TRBV30 and TRBJ1-1, with a tentative D call TRBD1 (6 bases). The CDR3 sequence is 12 residues long. Germline lookup yields CDR1 GTSNPN and CDR2 SVGIG (reference sequence). Trimming pared 3 bases from V and 10 bases from J, leaving 15 bases between. The DNA of the CDR3 is TGTGCCTGGAGCGGACAGCGCCCCGTAGCTTTCTTT. Encoded protein: CAWSGQRPVAFF.

The rearrangement joins TRBV10-3 to TRBJ2-7; 8 bases map to TRBD1. This CDR3 has 15 amino acids. Trimming at V came to 4 bases and at J to 4 bases, leaving 9 bases not matched to a gene. CDR1 ENHRY and CDR2 SYGVKD come from the germline V gene. CDR3 protein: CAISGRAGQVYEQYF. The CDR3 DNA reads as TGTGCCATCAGTGGGAGGGCGGGACAGGTGTACGAGCAGTACTTC.